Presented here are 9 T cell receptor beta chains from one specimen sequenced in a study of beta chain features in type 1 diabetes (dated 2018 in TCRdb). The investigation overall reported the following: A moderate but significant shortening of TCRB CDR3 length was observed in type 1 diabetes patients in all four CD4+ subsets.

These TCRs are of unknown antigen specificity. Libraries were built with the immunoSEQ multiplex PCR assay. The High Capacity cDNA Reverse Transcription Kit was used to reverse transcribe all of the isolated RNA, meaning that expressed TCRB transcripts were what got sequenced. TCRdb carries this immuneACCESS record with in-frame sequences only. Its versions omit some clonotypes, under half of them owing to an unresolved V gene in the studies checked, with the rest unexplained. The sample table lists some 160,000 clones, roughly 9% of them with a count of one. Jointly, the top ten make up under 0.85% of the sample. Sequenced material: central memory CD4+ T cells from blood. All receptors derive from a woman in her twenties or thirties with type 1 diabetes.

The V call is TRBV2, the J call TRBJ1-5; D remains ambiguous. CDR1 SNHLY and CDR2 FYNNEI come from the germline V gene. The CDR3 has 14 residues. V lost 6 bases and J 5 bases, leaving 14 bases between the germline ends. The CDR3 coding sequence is TGTGCCAGCAGCGTAGACACCTCCGATCAGCCCCAGCATTTT. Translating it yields CASSVDTSDQPQHF.

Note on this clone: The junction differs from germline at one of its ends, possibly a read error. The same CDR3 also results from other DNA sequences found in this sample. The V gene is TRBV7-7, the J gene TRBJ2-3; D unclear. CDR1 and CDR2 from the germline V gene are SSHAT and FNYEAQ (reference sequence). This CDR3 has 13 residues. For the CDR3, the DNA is TGTGCTAGCAGCTTAGCAGAGGCAGATACGCAGTATTTT. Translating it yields CASSLAEADTQYF. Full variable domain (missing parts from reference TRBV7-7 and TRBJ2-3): GAGVSQSPRYKVTKRGQDVTLRCDPISSHATLYWYQQALGQGPEFLTYFNYEAQPDKSGLPSDRFSAERPEGSISTLTIQRTEQRDSAMYRCASSLAEADTQYFGPGTRLTVL.

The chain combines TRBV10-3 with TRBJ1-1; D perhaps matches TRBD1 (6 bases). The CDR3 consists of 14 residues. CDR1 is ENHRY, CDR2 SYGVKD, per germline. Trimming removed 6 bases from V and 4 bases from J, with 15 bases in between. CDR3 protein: CAIRLQGEVTEAFF. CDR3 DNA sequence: TGTGCCATCAGGCTACAGGGAGAGGTCACTGAAGCTTTCTTT.

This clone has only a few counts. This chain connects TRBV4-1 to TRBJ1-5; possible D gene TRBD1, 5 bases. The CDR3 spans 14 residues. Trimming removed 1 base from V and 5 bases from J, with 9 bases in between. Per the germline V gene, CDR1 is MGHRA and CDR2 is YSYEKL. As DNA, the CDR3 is TGCGCCAGCAGCCAAGGAACAGGTTATCAGCCCCAGCATTTT. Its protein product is CASSQGTGYQPQHF.

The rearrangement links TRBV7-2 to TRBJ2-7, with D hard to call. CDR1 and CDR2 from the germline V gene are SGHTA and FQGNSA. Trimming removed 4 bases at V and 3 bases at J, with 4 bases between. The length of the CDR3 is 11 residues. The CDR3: CASSSNYEQYF. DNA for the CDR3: TGTGCCAGCAGCTCTAACTACGAGCAGTACTTC.

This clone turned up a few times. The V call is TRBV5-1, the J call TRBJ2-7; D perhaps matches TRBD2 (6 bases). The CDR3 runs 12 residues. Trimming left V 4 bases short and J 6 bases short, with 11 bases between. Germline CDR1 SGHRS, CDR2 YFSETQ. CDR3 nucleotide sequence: TGCGCCAGCAGCATAGGACTAAGCGAGCAGTACTTC. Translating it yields CASSIGLSEQYF.

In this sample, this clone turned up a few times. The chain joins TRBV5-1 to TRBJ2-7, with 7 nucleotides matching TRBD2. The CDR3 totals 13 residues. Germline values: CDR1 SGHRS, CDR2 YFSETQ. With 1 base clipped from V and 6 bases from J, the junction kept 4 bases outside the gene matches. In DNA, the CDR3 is TGCGCCAGCAGCTTGAATGGCGGGAGCGAGCAGTACTTC. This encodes CASSLNGGSEQYF.

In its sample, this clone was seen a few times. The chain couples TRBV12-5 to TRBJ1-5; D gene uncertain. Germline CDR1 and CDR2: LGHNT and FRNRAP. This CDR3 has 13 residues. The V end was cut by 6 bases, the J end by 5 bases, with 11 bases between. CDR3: CASGKDGDQPQHF. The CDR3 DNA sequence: TGTGCTAGTGGAAAAGACGGGGATCAGCCCCAGCATTTT.

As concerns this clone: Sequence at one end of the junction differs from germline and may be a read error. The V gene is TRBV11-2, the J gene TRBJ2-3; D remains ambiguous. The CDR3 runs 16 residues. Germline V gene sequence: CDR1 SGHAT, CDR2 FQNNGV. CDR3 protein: CASSQDYVSRGDTQYF. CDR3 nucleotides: TGCGCCAGCAGCCAAGATTACGTCTCCAGAGGAGATACGCAGTATTTT.